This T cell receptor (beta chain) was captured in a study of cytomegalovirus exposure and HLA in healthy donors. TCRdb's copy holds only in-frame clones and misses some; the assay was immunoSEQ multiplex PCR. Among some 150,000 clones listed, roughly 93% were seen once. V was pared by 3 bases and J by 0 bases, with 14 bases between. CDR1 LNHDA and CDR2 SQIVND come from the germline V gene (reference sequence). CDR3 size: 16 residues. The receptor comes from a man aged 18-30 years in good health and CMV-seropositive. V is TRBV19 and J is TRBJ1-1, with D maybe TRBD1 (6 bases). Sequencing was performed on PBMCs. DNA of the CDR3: TGTGCCAGTAGTATTTCAGATTGGGACATGAACACTGAAGCTTTCTTT. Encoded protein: CASSISDWDMNTEAFF.